The 18 T cell receptor beta chains below all came from one sample that was sequenced in a study of cytomegalovirus exposure and HLA in healthy donors (dated by TCRdb to the late 2010s). To prepare the library, the immunoSEQ multiplex PCR assay was applied. The multiplex PCR relied on a mix of 60 forward primers for TCR Vbeta segments and 13 reverse primers for TCR Jbeta segments. What TCRdb holds here is the immuneACCESS table cut down to in-frame rearrangements. Part of the clones is not present; checked against another copy, under half of the missing clones reflect an unresolved V gene, and the others are unexplained. The sample table holds 75,000 to 90,000 clones. Of the sample, roughly 1.5% is held by the ten largest clones. Sequencing was performed on PBMCs. Receptors were obtained from a woman aged 55-70 years in good health and CMV-seronegative.

V and J are TRBV5-1 and TRBJ2-7; D call uncertain. This CDR3 contains 13 residues. Germline values: CDR1 SGHRS, CDR2 YFSETQ. V was cut by 2 bases and J by 2 bases, with 8 bases left in between. DNA for the CDR3: TGCGCCAGCAGCTTTGAGGCTACCTACGAGCAGTACTTC. Its protein product is CASSFEATYEQYF.

The chain joins TRBV27 to TRBJ2-1; 12 bases match TRBD2. J lost 5 bases, V lost 7 bases, and 6 bases had no gene match. The germline V gene has CDR1 MNHEY and CDR2 SMNVEV (reference sequence). The CDR3 sequence is 15 residues long. CDR3 coding DNA: TGTGCCAGCACCCCCACTAGCGGGAGGAACAATGAGCAGTTCTTC. It codes for CASTPTSGRNNEQFF.

The chain has TRBV7-9 and TRBJ2-3, with a tentative D call TRBD1 (6 bases). Germline values: CDR1 SEHNR, CDR2 FQNEAQ (reference sequence). Trimming removed 3 bases at V and 2 bases at J, with 9 bases between. There are 14 residues in the CDR3. The DNA for the CDR3 is TGTGCCAGCAGCTTTAGGGACATCACAGATACGCAGTATTTT. This sequence encodes CASSFRDITDTQYF.

This chain uses TRBV21-1 with TRBJ2-7; the table's D gene call, TRBD1, was not cross checked with the DNA. TRBV21-1 is tagged as a pseudogene. This CDR3 comprises 12 residues. This CDR3 is CARDSGTGEQYF. CDR3 in DNA: TGTGCCAGAGACTCCGGGACAGGCGAACAGTACTTC.

The chain has TRBV5-4 and TRBJ1-2, with D unclear. CDR1 SGHNT and CDR2 YYREEE come from the germline V gene (reference sequence). V lost 1 base and J lost 4, with 14 bases in between. The CDR3 loop spans 15 amino acids. In DNA form, the CDR3 reads TGTGCCAGCAGCTTGAAGTTGGGAGGGCCCTATGGCTACACCTTC. It specifies CASSLKLGGPYGYTF.

To note about this clone: Within the sample, other DNA sequences also encode this same CDR3. The genes are TRBV6-1 and TRBJ1-2; D is ambiguous. Germline V gives CDR1 MNHNS, CDR2 SASEGT. CDR3 length: 13 residues. The V end was cut by 6 bases, the J end by 7 bases, with 15 bases between. The CDR3 is CASSPPQRSGYTF. CDR3 nucleotide sequence: TGTGCCAGCAGCCCACCGCAGCGGAGTGGCTACACCTTC.

The gene calls are TRBV28 and TRBJ2-5; possibly TRBD1 for D (6 bases). The CDR3 sequence is 16 residues long. Trimming took off 7 bases at V and 3 bases at J, with 21 bases between the two ends. Germline values: CDR1 MDHEN, CDR2 SYDVKM. The CDR3 region has the DNA TGTGCCAGCAACCATAATCAGGGCGCAGGGGAAGAGACCCAGTACTTC. Its translation: CASNHNQGAGEETQYF.

The chain couples TRBV28 to TRBJ2-5, with 9 nucleotides matching TRBD1. The DNA end favors TRBJ2-7, so the J call may be wrong. Germline V CDR1 and CDR2: MDHEN, SYDVKM. This CDR3 has 15 amino acids. CDR3 DNA: TGTGCCAGCACCAACTCCGGGACAGGGCCCTACGAGCAGTACTTC. It is translated as CASTNSGTGPYEQYF.

The rearrangement joins TRBV5-4 to TRBJ2-7, with unresolved D. Trimming removed 4 bases at V and 0 bases at J, with 11 bases between. From germline, CDR1 is SGHNT and CDR2 YYREEE (reference sequence). There are 14 residues in the CDR3. This CDR3 is CASSLVWSSYEQYF. CDR3 nucleotide sequence: TGTGCCAGCAGCCTAGTCTGGAGCTCCTACGAGCAGTACTTC.

CDR3 sequence reads: CASKDNSGGGTEAFF. The CDR3, as DNA: TGTGCCAGCAAGGATAACTCCGGGGGTGGCACTGAAGCTTTCTTT. The chain combines TRBV2 with TRBJ1-1, with D possibly TRBD1 on 5 matching bases. The CDR3 is 15 residues long. V lost 7 bases, J lost 4 bases, and 19 bases lay in between. Germline values: CDR1 SNHLY, CDR2 FYNNEI.

V is TRBV28 and J is TRBJ1-5; D remains unclear. CDR1 is MDHEN and CDR2 is SYDVKM in the germline V gene. Deletions cut 4 bases from V and 3 bases from J, with 13 bases between. This CDR3 comprises 15 residues. The CDR3 DNA sequence: TGTGCCAGCAGTTCCACGGGGATGGACAATCAGCCCCAGCATTTT. It yields the protein CASSSTGMDNQPQHF.

V and J are TRBV19 and TRBJ2-4; 8 bases match TRBD1. With 5 bases clipped from V and 3 bases from J, the junction kept 9 bases outside the gene matches. The CDR3 has 16 residues. Germline V CDR1 and CDR2: LNHDA, SQIVND (reference sequence). The CDR3 is CASSADIGQGKNIQYF. The DNA of the CDR3 is TGTGCCAGTAGTGCGGATATTGGACAGGGCAAAAACATTCAGTACTTC.

The chain couples TRBV28 to TRBJ1-2; D not resolved. This CDR3 region has 14 residues. The V end was cut by 3 bases, the J end by 4 bases, with 12 bases between. Germline CDR1 and CDR2: MDHEN and SYDVKM. CDR3 in amino acids: CASSFVGLAYGYTF. CDR3 in DNA: TGTGCCAGCAGTTTTGTTGGGCTAGCCTATGGCTACACCTTC.

This chain connects TRBV11-2 to TRBJ2-7; D perhaps matches TRBD2 (6 bases). CDR1 is SGHAT, CDR2 FQNNGV, per germline. V was shortened by 3 bases and J by 3 bases, with 18 bases between the two germline ends. The CDR3 sequence is 16 residues long. The CDR3 DNA reads as TGTGCCAGCAGCTTCACGTGGGGGGAACGTAGCTACGAGCAGTACTTC. The encoded protein is CASSFTWGERSYEQYF.

The CDR3 bases are TGCGCCAGCAGTGAGGGGACTATATTCGACGAGCAGTACTTC. Translating it yields CASSEGTIFDEQYF. The chain uses TRBV10-2 and TRBJ2-7, with TRBD2 matching over 7 bases. Germline V lookup: CDR1 WSHSY, CDR2 SAAADI. CDR3 length: 14 amino acids. Trimming removed 2 bases from V and 5 bases from J; junction bases left unmatched: 6.

The rearrangement uses TRBV4-1 and TRBJ2-3; maybe TRBD1 (5 bases). The CDR3 runs 16 residues. Germline CDR1 MGHRA, CDR2 YSYEKL. The V end was cut by 5 bases, the J end by 4 bases, with 19 bases between. CDR3 coding DNA: TGCGCCAGCAGCGCCTCTAGTGGGGCTGTCGCAGATACGCAGTATTTT. This encodes CASSASSGAVADTQYF.

J is TRBJ2-1 and V is TRBV7-9, with 7 positions matching TRBD1. The V gene's germline CDR1 is SEHNR and CDR2 FQNEAQ (reference sequence). The CDR3 has 17 residues. Unmatched junction bases numbered 13, after V lost 4 bases and J lost 4 bases. The CDR3 here is CASSSRDSQGGYNEQFF. CDR3 coding DNA: TGTGCCAGCAGCTCACGGGACAGCCAAGGGGGATACAATGAGCAGTTCTTC.

The chain carries TRBV6-5 and TRBJ2-7; the D gene is possibly TRBD1 (5 bases). Between the trimmed V and J ends, which lost 2 bases and 2 bases, there was a span of 13 bases. Germline CDR1 MNHEY, CDR2 SVGAGI. The CDR3 sequence is 15 residues long. The CDR3 region is CASSYGAGSPYEQYF. DNA of the CDR3: TGTGCCAGCAGTTACGGGGCAGGGTCACCCTACGAGCAGTACTTC.